Sequencing of this T cell receptor beta chain was carried out in a study of PD-1 blockade in classical Hodgkin lymphoma. As for this clone: Its antigen is not known.

All trial patients relapsed after autologous stem cell transplantation. Complete response, partial response or progressive disease was each patient's best response. The study's findings and limits: When set against healthy donors, newly diagnosed patients were reported to show lower baseline TCR diversity.

Data came from immunoSEQ multiplex PCR; TCRdb stores just in-frame clones and leaves some out. Among some 10,000 clones listed, approximately 80% were seen once. V lost 7 bases and J 1 base, leaving 10 bases between the germline ends. The V gene's germline CDR1 is MDHEN and CDR2 SYDVKM. The CDR3 is 13 amino acids. This clonotype was obtained from a human donor with classical Hodgkin lymphoma. The J gene is TRBJ1-2, the V gene TRBV28; D is possibly TRBD1 (5 bases). This specimen consisted of peripheral blood mononuclear cells (PBMCs), obtained before the second cycle of nivolumab. CDR3 sequence reads: CASTVTVNYGYTF. The CDR3 coding sequence is TGTGCCAGCACCGTGACAGTTAACTATGGCTACACCTTC.